The present entry profiles one T cell receptor beta chain with its context. These data belong to a study of blood T cell repertoires in COVID-19. Across the whole study: T cells, B-cell-depleted T cells, or PBMCs provided the cDNA or gDNA that served as material.

There are 13 residues in the CDR3. Germline V gene lookup returns CDR1 KGHSH and CDR2 LQKENI. V was trimmed by 6 bases and J by 5 bases, leaving 10 bases between them. TCRdb's table, derived via immunoSEQ multiplex PCR, lists solely in-frame clones and lacks some. The sample lists tens of thousands of clones; approximately 89% were seen once. The source is a man in his 70s with active or convalescent COVID-19. The rearrangement uses TRBV18 and TRBJ2-2; D uncertain. Specimen: peripheral blood. The CDR3 nucleotides read TGTGCCAGCTCCCCTACGGTTACCGGGGAGCTGTTTTTT. The encoded protein is CASSPTVTGELFF.